This T cell receptor (beta chain) derives from a study of technical replicates of blood from a handful of donors. Here immunoSEQ multiplex PCR was the method, and the copy in TCRdb shows in-frame clones only, minus some. The data show under 90,000 clones, under 95% seen once. This CDR3 region has 16 residues. The ends were cut back, 3 bases at V and 5 bases at J, with 18 bases in the middle. Per germline, CDR1 LNHDA and CDR2 SQIVND (reference sequence). Sequences were obtained from T cells isolated from PBMCs. The chain employs TRBV19 and TRBJ2-3; possibly TRBD1 for D (5 bases). The sequence was collected from a human donor in good health. This CDR3 reads CASSMGSGLFGDTQYF. CDR3 sequence (DNA): TGTGCCAGTAGTATGGGTTCAGGGCTCTTCGGAGATACGCAGTATTTT.